This T cell receptor (beta chain) was recovered during a study of identical twins. General observations from the study: The authors noted that invariant MAIT and iNKT cells could partly confound zero-insertion analyses. Beta clonotypes that were abundant in cord blood contained fewer insertions, a pattern absent from memory repertoires. Modelling approaches yielded underestimates of out-of-frame TCR alpha sharing between monozygotic twins.

The CDR3 is 14 residues long. With 6 bases removed from V and 4 bases from J, the gap between germline ends came to 15 bases. Germline-derived CDR1 and CDR2 are SEHNR and FQNEAQ (reference sequence). A universal primer site came from template switching; cDNA carried unique molecular identifiers. TCRdb ran MiXCR on the 5' RACE reads and lists one entry per CDR3 protein. The table has around 1.7 million distinct CDR3 sequences, less than 40% seen once. Of note for this clonotype: Its antigen is still unknown.

The TCR sequence derives from a newborn girl in good health. This rearrangement joins TRBV7-9 to TRBJ1-2, with D perhaps TRBD1 (5 bases). What was sequenced was cord blood. The CDR3 DNA sequence: TGTGCCAGCAGGCCCGACAGAGGAGGCTATGGCTACACCTTC. This sequence encodes CASRPDRGGYGYTF.